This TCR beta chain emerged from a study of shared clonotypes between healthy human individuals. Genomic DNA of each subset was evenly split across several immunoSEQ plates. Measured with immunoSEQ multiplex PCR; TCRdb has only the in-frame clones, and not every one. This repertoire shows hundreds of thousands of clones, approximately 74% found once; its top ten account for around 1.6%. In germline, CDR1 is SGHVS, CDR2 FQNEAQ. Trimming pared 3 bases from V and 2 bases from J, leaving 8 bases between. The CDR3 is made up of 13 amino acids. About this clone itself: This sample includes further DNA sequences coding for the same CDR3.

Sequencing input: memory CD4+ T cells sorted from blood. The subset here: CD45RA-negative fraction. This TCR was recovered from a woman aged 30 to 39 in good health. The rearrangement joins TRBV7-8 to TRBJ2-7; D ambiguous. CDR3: CASSFSGAYEQYF. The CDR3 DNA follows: TGTGCCAGCAGCTTTAGTGGAGCCTACGAGCAGTACTTC.